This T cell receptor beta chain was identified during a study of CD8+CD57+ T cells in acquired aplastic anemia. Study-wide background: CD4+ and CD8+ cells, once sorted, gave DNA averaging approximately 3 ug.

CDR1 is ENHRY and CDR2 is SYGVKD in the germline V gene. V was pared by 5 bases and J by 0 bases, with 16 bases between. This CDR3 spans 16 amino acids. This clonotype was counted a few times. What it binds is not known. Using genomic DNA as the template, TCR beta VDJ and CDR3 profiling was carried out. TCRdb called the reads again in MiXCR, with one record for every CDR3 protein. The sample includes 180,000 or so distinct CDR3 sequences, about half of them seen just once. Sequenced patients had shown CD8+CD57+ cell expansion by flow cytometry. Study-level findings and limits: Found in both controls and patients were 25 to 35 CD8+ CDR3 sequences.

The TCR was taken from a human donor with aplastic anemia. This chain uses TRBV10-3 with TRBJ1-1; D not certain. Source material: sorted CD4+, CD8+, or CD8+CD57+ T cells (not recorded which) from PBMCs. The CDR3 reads CAISYAFVGLNTEAFF. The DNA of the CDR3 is TGTGCCATCAGTTACGCGTTCGTAGGTCTGAACACTGAAGCTTTCTTT.